The source of this T cell receptor beta chain is a study of molecular identifiers for immune sequencing clone quantification listed by TCRdb under 2018. Background for the entire study: For a replicate experiment, RNA from 20,000 or 100,000 naive CD8 T cells was divided into five aliquots, of which four were sequenced. This methods study used CD8 T cells to benchmark TCR RNA copy counting and molecular-identifier clustering-based TCR repertoire sequencing (MIDCIRS). What the research found in general, with its limitations: When barcode sub-clustering was omitted, TCR diversity was inflated by chimeric consensus sequences, with chimeras reaching as high as 47%. About three recovered TCR RNA copies per cell were obtained by modeling, versus approximately 10 by digital PCR, implying a capture efficiency of about 30%. Spiked-in Jurkat TCR RNA equivalent to a single cell was reported to be detectable even among 850,000 to 1,000,000 naive CD8 T cells. In CMV-specific effector cells, clones with more than 20 RNA copies accounted for over 98% of molecules, whereas in naive cells such clones accounted for under 1%. Identical TCR molecules sharing a barcode could cause highly expanded clone sizes to be underestimated. Spiked-in Jurkat TCR RNA (around nine copies' worth), which is not part of the donor repertoire, was contained in the naive libraries.

Trimming accounts for 8 bases at V and 4 bases at J, while the number of junction bases matched to no gene is 3. The CDR3 runs 14 amino acids, cysteine and phenylalanine included. CDR3 DNA only is kept here, 42 bases in frame from base 1. Looking up the germline V gene (reference sequence) yields CDR1 WNHNN and CDR2 SYGVQD. In regard to this clonotype: Its antigen is still unknown. No base-level quality is on record; no much larger clone is a single base apart.

Libraries of naive CD8 T cells were built from approximately 20,000 to 980,000 sorted cells, with 10%, 30% or 50% of the purified RNA used. Naive CD8 T cells, defined as CD8+CD4-CCR7+CD45RA+, were FACS-sorted into RLT Plus buffer on a BD FACSAria II. Approximately eleven TCR copies' worth of Jurkat RNA were spiked into roughly 20,000-1,000,000 naive CD8 T cell samples to test detection sensitivity. CD8 T cells were enriched using RosetteSep CD8+ T Cell Enrichment Cocktail and Ficoll-Paque, and the enriched cells then underwent ACK red cell lysis. The library was obtained by PCR. TCRdb names Illumina HiSeq 4000 as the instrument used. Bulk TCR libraries were made following a previously described method, with the TCR primers given in Table S5. Total RNA was purified with the Qiagen AllPrep DNA/RNA kit. Before any analysis, reads coming from multiple sequencing runs of the same library were combined into one pool. Concerning the study's data processing: Reads were retained only if an exact TCR constant sequence was present, and the retained reads were trimmed to 150 nt and grouped according to their 12-nt molecular barcodes. Reads within each barcode group were sub-clustered using a 15% Levenshtein threshold, and quality-weighted consensus sequences were constructed for each RNA molecule. Non-functional sequences were excluded, and lower-count sequences lying one edit away from another sequence were also excluded. Barcode sub-clusters with fewer than 20% of the maximum read count were removed, based on fitting two negative binomial distributions. Starting from the raw public reads, TCRdb applied fastp trimming at Q25, assembled clones with MiXCR and retained in-frame beta chains. Under each unique CDR3 protein, matching rows form one entry showing the most common genes and DNA. Here the V and J calls rest on TCRdb's processing, not on the authors' analysis. For this sample the table gives about 640,000 distinct CDR3 sequences, of which less than 20% were detected only once. Roughly 0.85% of the sample is held by the ten biggest clonotypes.

Sequencing was done on a sample of naive CD8+ T cells from blood, with Jurkat cell RNA spiked in. The meaning of the sample's cell subset or site label: FACS-sorted CD8+CD4-CCR7+CD45RA+ naive T cells. The sequence derives from a human donor in good health. Some libraries in this study had Jurkat cell RNA spiked in. The receptor chain draws on TRBV10-1 and TRBJ2-3; 13 junctional bases match TRBD2. This receptor carries the CDR3 CASWTSGGSDTQYF. The DNA sequence is as follows: TGCGCCAGCTGGACTAGCGGGGGATCAGATACGCAGTATTTT.